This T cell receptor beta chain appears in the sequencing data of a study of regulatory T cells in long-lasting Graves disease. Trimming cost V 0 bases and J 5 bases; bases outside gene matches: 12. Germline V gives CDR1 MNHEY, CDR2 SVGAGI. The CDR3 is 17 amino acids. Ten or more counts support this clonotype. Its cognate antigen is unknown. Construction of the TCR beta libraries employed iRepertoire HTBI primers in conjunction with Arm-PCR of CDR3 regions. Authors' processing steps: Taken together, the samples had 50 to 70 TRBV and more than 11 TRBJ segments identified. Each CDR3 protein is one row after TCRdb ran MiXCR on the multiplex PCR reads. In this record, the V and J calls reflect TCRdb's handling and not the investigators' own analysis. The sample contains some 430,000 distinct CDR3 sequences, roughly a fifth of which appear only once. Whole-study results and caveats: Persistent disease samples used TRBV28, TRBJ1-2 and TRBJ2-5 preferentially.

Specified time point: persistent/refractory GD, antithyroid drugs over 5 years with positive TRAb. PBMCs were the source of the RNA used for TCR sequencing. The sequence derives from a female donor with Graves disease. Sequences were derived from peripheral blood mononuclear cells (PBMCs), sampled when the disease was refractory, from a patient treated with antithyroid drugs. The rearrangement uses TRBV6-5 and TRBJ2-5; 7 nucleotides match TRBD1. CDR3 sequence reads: CASSYSGNRGGSETQYF. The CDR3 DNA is TGTGCCAGCAGTTACTCAGGAAACAGGGGTGGGTCGGAGACCCAGTACTTC.